Listed here is a single TCR beta chain. V dropped 5 bases and J dropped 2 bases, with 17 bases sitting between them. The CDR3 length is 15 residues. From germline, CDR1 is SGHRS and CDR2 YFSETQ. In the authors' methods: Cell counts per sample came from amplifying reference gene primers. This table comes from immunoSEQ multiplex PCR, and its TCRdb copy is limited to in-frame clones, with some not included. That table furnishes V, J and clone size, whereas the DNA furnished D and trimming. The data show approximately 200,000 clones, about 85% seen once. The entry originates in a study of blood T cell repertoires in COVID-19. About the research overall: The cDNA or gDNA used as material had been derived from T cells, B-cell-depleted T cells, or PBMCs.

The material sequenced was peripheral blood. This TCR was recovered from a man aged 35 to 55 with acute or convalescent COVID-19. The genes are TRBV5-1 and TRBJ2-7, with a weak D call TRBD1 (5 bases). CDR3 nucleotides: TGCGCCAGCAGTCCACAGGTACTTAGGACCTACGAGCAGTACTTC. Translated: CASSPQVLRTYEQYF. The whole variable domain, filled in from reference TRBV5-1 and TRBJ2-7, reads KAGVTQTPRYLIKTRGQQVTLSCSPISGHRSVSWYQQTPGQGLQFLFEYFSETQRNKGNFPGRFSGRQFSNSRSEMNVSTLELGDSALYLCASSPQVLRTYEQYFGPGTRLTVT.